The T cell receptor beta chain under discussion was sequenced for a study of T cells after yellow fever vaccination. Study as a whole: Each low-cell-number fraction was prepared by means of SMART-Seq v4 Ultra Low Input.

After removal of 5 bases from V and 4 bases from J, the junction contained 11 bases not matched to a gene. This CDR3 is 17 amino acids long. Per germline, CDR1 MNHEY and CDR2 SMNVEV (reference sequence). The 5'RACE template-switching step produced TCR cDNA and added a universal primer site and UMIs. MiXCR, applied by TCRdb to the 5' RACE reads, yields one record per CDR3 protein. The sample yields 150,000 to 200,000 distinct CDR3 sequences, roughly a tenth seen once. The sequence was obtained from a man aged 18 to 29 who received the YFV17D yellow fever vaccine. The sample was CD8+ T cells sorted from PBMCs, taken 45 days after the yellow fever booster vaccination. V gene TRBV27 combines with J gene TRBJ2-3, with 11 bases matching TRBD2. The CDR3 DNA sequence: TGTGCCAGCAGTACGCTCCCTCCTAGCGGGGGGTCAGATACGCAGTATTTT. Translated, it gives CASSTLPPSGGSDTQYF.